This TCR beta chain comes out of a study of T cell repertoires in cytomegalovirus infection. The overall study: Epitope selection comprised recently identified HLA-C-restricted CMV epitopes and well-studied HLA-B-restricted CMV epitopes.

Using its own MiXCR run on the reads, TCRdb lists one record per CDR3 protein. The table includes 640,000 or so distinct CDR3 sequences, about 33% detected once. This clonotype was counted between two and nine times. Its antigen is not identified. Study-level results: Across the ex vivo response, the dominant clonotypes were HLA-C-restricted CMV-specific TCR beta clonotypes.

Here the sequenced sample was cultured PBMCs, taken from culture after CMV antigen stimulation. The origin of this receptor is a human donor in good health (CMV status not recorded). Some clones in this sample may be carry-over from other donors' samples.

CDR3 in amino acids: CASSLMWEQFF. As DNA, the CDR3 is TGTGCCAGCAGCCTCATGTGGGAGCAGTTCTTC. J is TRBJ2-1 and V is TRBV7-2; D not certain. The CDR3 loop spans 11 amino acids. Germline V gene lookup returns CDR1 SGHTA and CDR2 FQGNSA. The V and J ends lost 5 bases and 10 bases respectively, with 9 bases between them. The entire variable domain, with the rest obtained from reference TRBV7-2 and TRBJ2-1, is as follows: GAGVSQSPSNKVTEKGKDVELRCDPISGHTALYWYRQSLGQGLEFLIYFQGNSAPDKSGLPSDRFSAERTGGSVSTLTIQRTQQEDSAVYLCASSLMWEQFFGPGTRLTVL.